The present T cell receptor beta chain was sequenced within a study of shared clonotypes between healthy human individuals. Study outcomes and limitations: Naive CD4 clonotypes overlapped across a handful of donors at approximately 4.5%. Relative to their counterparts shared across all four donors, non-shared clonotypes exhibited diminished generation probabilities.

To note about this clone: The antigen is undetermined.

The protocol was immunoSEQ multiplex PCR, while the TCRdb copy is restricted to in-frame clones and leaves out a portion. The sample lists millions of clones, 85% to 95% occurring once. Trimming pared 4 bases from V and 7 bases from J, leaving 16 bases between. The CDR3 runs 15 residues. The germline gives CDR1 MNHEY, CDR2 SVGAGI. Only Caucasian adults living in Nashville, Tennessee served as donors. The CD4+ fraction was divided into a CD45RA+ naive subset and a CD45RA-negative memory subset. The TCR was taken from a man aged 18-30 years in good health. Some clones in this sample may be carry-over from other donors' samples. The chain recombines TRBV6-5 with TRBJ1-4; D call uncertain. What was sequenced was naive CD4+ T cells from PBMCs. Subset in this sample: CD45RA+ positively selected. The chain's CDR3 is CASSFVAGWSEKLFF. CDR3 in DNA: TGTGCCAGCAGTTTCGTGGCGGGTTGGAGTGAAAAACTGTTTTTT.